This T cell receptor (beta chain) was recovered during a study of OX40 agonist ivuxolimab in advanced cancers. V was clipped by 1 base and J by 5 bases; unmatched bases: 8. The CDR3 length is 15 residues. Germline loops: CDR1 MNHNS, CDR2 SASEGT. Data came from immunoSEQ multiplex PCR; TCRdb stores just in-frame clones and leaves some out. The repertoire holds 9,500 to 15,000 clones, around 74% seen once, with about 30% in the top ten. The sequence was collected from an adult with an advanced solid tumor such as melanoma, head and neck, liver or kidney cancer. This rearrangement joins TRBV6-1 to TRBJ2-7, with 7 bases aligning to TRBD2. The sample in question was CD4+ or CD8+ T cells sorted from blood, obtained in a trial of the OX40 agonist ivuxolimab. In DNA, the CDR3 is TGTGCCAGCAGTGAAGGGGGCGGGAGAATTAACGAGCAGTACTTC. Translation: CASSEGGGRINEQYF.